The source of this T cell receptor beta chain is a study of breast tumors, draining lymph nodes, adjacent tissues. Whole-study results and caveats: Tumor and nontumor repertoires were significantly more similar in luminal-like than in basal-like breast cancer.

MiXCR, run by TCRdb on the multiplex PCR reads, gives a single entry per CDR3 protein. The sample shows 200,000 to 250,000 distinct CDR3 sequences, approximately 29% of them seen only once. Per germline, CDR1 MNHEY and CDR2 SVGEGT. CDR3 length equals 13 residues. The V gene lost 4 bases and the J gene lost 2 bases, with 9 bases spanning the gap. This clonotype occurred many times. Its specificity is unknown. Samples came from axillary lymph nodes draining the breast cancer. V gene TRBV6-2 or TRBV6-3 combines with J gene TRBJ2-7; unclear D gene. Sequenced input: axillary lymph node tissue. This TCR derives from a female donor with breast cancer. Some clones in this sample may be carry-over from other donors' samples. CDR3 region: CASSSFSPYEQYF. CDR3 sequence (DNA): TGTGCCAGCAGTTCGTTTTCCCCCTACGAGCAGTACTTC.